The source of this TCR beta chain is a study of T cells in Graves' hyperthyroidism and ophthalmopathy. In the study overall: The initial diagnosis was the point when peripheral blood was collected, ahead of any treatment.

General observations from the study: Onset of ophthalmopathy came a median 6.5 months after the model predicted it.

Participants, patients aged 18 to 65, had newly diagnosed hyperthyroidism with a duration under 2 months. Any patient presenting with uncontrolled infection, other autoimmune disease, pregnancy or lactation was left out. Template material for amplifying TCR beta CDR3 regions consisted of RNA transcripts. The HTBI set primed first-round TCR CDR3 RT-PCR. MiXCR, applied by TCRdb to the multiplex PCR reads, yields one record per CDR3 protein. The data show around 620,000 distinct CDR3 sequences, about 17% seen once. This clonotype occurred a few times. Its antigen is not known. The clonotype originates from a woman younger than 45 with Graves' hyperthyroidism. Sequences were obtained from blood.

CDR3 sequence reads: CASSASTGELFF. The DNA of the CDR3 is TGTGCCAGCTCAGCGAGTACCGGGGAGCTGTTTTTT. V and J are TRBV5-4 and TRBJ2-2, with D unclear. Germline assignment: CDR1 SGHNT and CDR2 YYREEE (reference sequence). The CDR3 has 12 residues. The V and J ends lost 7 bases and 5 bases respectively, with 9 bases between them. The complete variable domain, with remaining parts taken from reference TRBV5-4 and TRBJ2-2, reads ETGVTQSPTHLIKTRGQQVTLRCSSQSGHNTVSWYQQALGQGPQFIFQYYREEENGRGNFPPRFSGLQFPNYSSELNVNALELDDSALYLCASSASTGELFFGEGSRLTVL.